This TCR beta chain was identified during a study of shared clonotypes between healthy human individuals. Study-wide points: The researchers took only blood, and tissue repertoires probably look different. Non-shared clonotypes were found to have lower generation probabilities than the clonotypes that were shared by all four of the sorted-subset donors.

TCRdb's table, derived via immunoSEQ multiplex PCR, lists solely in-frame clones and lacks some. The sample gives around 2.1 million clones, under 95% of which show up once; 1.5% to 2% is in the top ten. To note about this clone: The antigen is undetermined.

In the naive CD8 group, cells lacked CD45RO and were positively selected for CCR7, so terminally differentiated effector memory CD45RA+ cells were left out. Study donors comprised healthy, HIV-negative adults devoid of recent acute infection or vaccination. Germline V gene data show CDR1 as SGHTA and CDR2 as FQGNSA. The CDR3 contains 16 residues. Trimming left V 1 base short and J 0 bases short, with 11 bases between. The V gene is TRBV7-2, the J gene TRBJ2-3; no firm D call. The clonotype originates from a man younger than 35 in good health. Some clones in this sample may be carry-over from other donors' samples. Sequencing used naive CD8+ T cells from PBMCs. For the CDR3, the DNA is TGTGCCAGCAGCTTAGAACCGTTTACTAGCACAGATACGCAGTATTTT. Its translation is CASSLEPFTSTDTQYF.